Each of the 31 T cell receptor beta chains below was sequenced from the same sample in a study of cytomegalovirus exposure and HLA in healthy donors. The PCR made use of 60 Vbeta and 13 Jbeta primers. The table came from immunoSEQ multiplex PCR; TCRdb's copy has only in-frame clones and leaves some out. The listing contains tens of thousands of clones. Input material: PBMCs. These receptors were taken from a man aged 45 to 65 in good health and CMV-seronegative.

The CDR3 region is CASSLGHYPGAEAFF. CDR3 in DNA: TGCGCCAGCAGCTTGGGACATTACCCCGGGGCTGAAGCTTTCTTT. The V and J genes are TRBV5-1 and TRBJ1-1; D is unclear. Trimming cost V 0 bases and J 6 bases, with 15 bases left between them. Germline V CDR1 and CDR2: SGHRS, YFSETQ. The CDR3 consists of 15 residues.

The genes are TRBV7-3 and TRBJ2-7; 7 bases line up with TRBD2. Trimming took 2 bases from V and 5 from J; bases not matched to a gene: 6. Germline CDR1 SGHTA, CDR2 FQGTGA. The CDR3 consists of 14 residues. The DNA for the CDR3 is TGTGCCAGCAGCTTATGGGGGGGTGAAAACGAGCAGTACTTC. Translating it yields CASSLWGGENEQYF.

The chain couples TRBV18 to TRBJ1-2, with 7 bases that match TRBD1. The ends lost 4 bases at V and 4 bases at J; junction bases unmatched: 9. CDR1 KGHSH and CDR2 LQKENI come from the germline V gene. CDR3 size: 15 residues. CDR3 region: CASSLADRTGYGYTF. The CDR3 DNA follows: TGTGCCAGCTCACTTGCGGACAGGACTGGCTATGGCTACACCTTC.

The CDR3 protein is CASSLVGTGGDEQFF. In DNA, the CDR3 is TGTGCCAGCAGCTTAGTCGGGACAGGGGGGGATGAGCAGTTCTTC. The rearrangement links TRBV11-2 to TRBJ2-1; 11 bases are a match to TRBD1. V was pared by 1 base and J by 8 bases, with 4 bases of the junction left unmatched. This CDR3 comprises 15 residues. Germline-derived CDR1 and CDR2 are SGHAT and FQNNGV. The full variable domain, with the rest looked up from reference TRBV11-2 and TRBJ2-1, is EAGVAQSPRYKIIEKRQSVAFWCNPISGHATLYWYQQILGQGPKLLIQFQNNGVVDDSQLPKDRFSAERLKGVDSTLKIQPAKLEDSAVYLCASSLVGTGGDEQFFGPGTRLTVL.

The rearrangement joins TRBV28 to TRBJ1-1; D gene uncertain. The V and J ends lost 8 bases and 5 bases respectively, with 30 bases between them. The CDR3 spans 18 residues. Germline V gene sequence: CDR1 MDHEN, CDR2 SYDVKM. The CDR3 nucleotides are TGTGCCAGCCGCCCTACGAGTTTATCGGACTCCCAAGATACTGAAGCTTTCTTT. Amino acid sequence: CASRPTSLSDSQDTEAFF.

The chain couples TRBV7-9 to TRBJ1-2; no reliable D call. The CDR3 sequence is 14 residues long. The germline CDR1 and CDR2 sequences are SEHNR and FQNEAQ (reference sequence). Trimming pared 2 bases from V and 4 bases from J, leaving 11 bases between. The CDR3 is CASSLFREAYGYTF. In DNA, the CDR3 is TGTGCCAGCAGCTTATTTAGGGAGGCCTATGGCTACACCTTC.

This chain joins TRBV6-1 and TRBJ1-4, with 8 bases identical to TRBD1. Germline trimming cut 8 bases from V and 4 bases from J; bases unmatched to any gene: 6. Germline V lookup: CDR1 MNHNS, CDR2 SASEGT. This CDR3 spans 14 amino acids. The CDR3 reads CASVRDRSNEKLFF. DNA for the CDR3: TGTGCCAGCGTTCGGGACAGGAGTAATGAAAAACTGTTTTTT.

For this clone: This same CDR3 is encoded by further DNA sequences in the sample. The genes are TRBV6-5 and TRBJ1-2; a possible D gene is TRBD1 (6 bases). The length of the CDR3 is 15 residues. Germline V gene lookup returns CDR1 MNHEY and CDR2 SVGAGI. Trimming removed 0 bases from V and 4 bases from J, with 12 bases in between. The CDR3 sequence is CASSYSKQGAYGYTF. The CDR3 DNA reads TGTGCCAGCAGTTACTCGAAACAGGGCGCCTATGGCTACACCTTC.

The V gene is TRBV19, the J gene TRBJ1-4; D remains unclear. Per germline, CDR1 LNHDA and CDR2 SQIVND (reference sequence). This CDR3 has 15 amino acids. V shed 3 bases and J shed 6 bases, with 14 bases lying between them. The CDR3 is CASSITGSWDEKLFF. CDR3 nucleotides: TGTGCCAGTAGTATTACCGGGTCTTGGGATGAAAAACTGTTTTTT.

This chain uses TRBV2 with TRBJ1-1, with 7 bases that match TRBD1. After removal of 5 bases from V and 1 base from J, the junction contained 4 bases not matched to a gene. The CDR3 is made up of 14 amino acids. Germline V gene sequence: CDR1 SNHLY, CDR2 FYNNEI. CDR3 coding DNA: TGTGCCAGCAGTACCGGGACAGCGAACACTGAAGCTTTCTTT. Translation gives CASSTGTANTEAFF.

V is TRBV19 and J is TRBJ2-3; 8 nucleotides line up with TRBD1. The CDR3 is made up of 18 amino acids. Germline V gene lookup returns CDR1 LNHDA and CDR2 SQIVND (reference sequence). Trimming removed 2 bases from V and 0 bases from J; junction bases left unmatched: 10. The CDR3 sequence is CASSIPGTGLTSTDTQYF. In DNA, the CDR3 is TGTGCCAGTAGTATACCCGGGACAGGCCTTACTAGCACAGATACGCAGTATTTT.

The chain employs TRBV7-9 and TRBJ2-1; TRBD1 matches at 7 bases. After removal of 5 bases from V and 0 bases from J, the junction contained 7 bases not matched to a gene. The CDR3 runs to 16 residues. Germline lookup yields CDR1 SEHNR and CDR2 FQNEAQ (reference sequence). CDR3 in DNA: TGTGCCAGCAGCCCCCTCCGGGACAGCTCCTACAATGAGCAGTTCTTC. This translates into CASSPLRDSSYNEQFF. Variable domain in full (rest from reference TRBV7-9 and TRBJ2-1): DTGVSQNPRHKITKRGQNVTFRCDPISEHNRLYWYRQTLGQGPEFLTYFQNEAQLEKSRLLSDRFSAERPKGSFSTLEIQRTEQGDSAMYLCASSPLRDSSYNEQFFGPGTRLTVL.

The genes are TRBV5-1 and TRBJ1-4; a possible D gene is TRBD1 (5 bases). The V end was cut by 2 bases, the J end by 8 bases, with 31 bases between. The CDR3 consists of 20 residues. Germline V gene data show CDR1 as SGHRS and CDR2 as YFSETQ. The CDR3 spells CASSLVAQGIRGAEVEKLFF. DNA for the CDR3: TGCGCCAGCAGCTTAGTAGCCCAAGGGATAAGGGGCGCTGAGGTAGAAAAACTGTTTTTT.

The chain has TRBV10-3 and TRBJ1-1; perhaps TRBD1 as D (5 bases). The length of the CDR3 is 12 residues. Germline V gene sequence: CDR1 ENHRY, CDR2 SYGVKD. V was cut by 11 bases and J by 0 bases, with 10 bases left in between. The CDR3 is CAGGGLNTEAFF. The DNA for the CDR3 is TGTGCCGGCGGGGGTCTGAACACTGAAGCTTTCTTT.

V usage is TRBV4-2 and J usage is TRBJ1-1; TRBD1 matches 7 bases. With V trimmed by 0 bases and J by 4 bases, 5 bases remained unmatched. Germline values: CDR1 LGHNA, CDR2 YNFKEQ. The CDR3 loop spans 15 amino acids. In DNA form, the CDR3 reads TGTGCCAGCAGCCAAGAACGATCAGGGGGCACTGAAGCTTTCTTT. This sequence encodes CASSQERSGGTEAFF.

The chain carries TRBV30 and TRBJ1-5; D perhaps matches TRBD1 (5 bases). The germline gives CDR1 GTSNPN, CDR2 SVGIG (reference sequence). CDR3 size: 16 residues. V dropped 5 bases and J dropped 1 base, with 18 bases sitting between them. The DNA for the CDR3 is TGTGCCTGGCCCGACACAAAGACAGTAAGCAATCAGCCCCAGCATTTT. Translation: CAWPDTKTVSNQPQHF.

The chain links TRBV5-4 to TRBJ2-1; 9 bases line up with TRBD2. The CDR3 length is 15 residues. The germline V gene has CDR1 SGHNT and CDR2 YYREEE (reference sequence). The ends lost 4 bases at V and 5 bases at J; junction bases unmatched: 7. The CDR3, as DNA: TGTGCCAGCAGCACCACTAGCGGGCGAAACAATGAGCAGTTCTTC. Protein product: CASSTTSGRNNEQFF.

The J gene is TRBJ1-1, the V gene TRBV6-6; 9 nucleotides match TRBD1. Trimming removed 2 bases from V and 5 bases from J; junction bases left unmatched: 9. Germline V gene lookup returns CDR1 MNHNY and CDR2 SVGAGI (reference sequence). This CDR3 has 16 residues. CDR3 loop: CASSYGTGTGITEAFF. CDR3 DNA sequence: TGTGCCAGCAGTTACGGAACCGGGACAGGGATAACTGAAGCTTTCTTT.

The rearrangement uses TRBV4-1 and TRBJ1-1; D is ambiguous. This CDR3 has 14 amino acids. V gave up 3 bases and J gave up 5 bases, with 13 bases separating them. The V gene's germline CDR1 is MGHRA and CDR2 YSYEKL. This CDR3 is CASSHPPQATEAFF. CDR3 DNA: TGCGCCAGCAGCCATCCACCCCAGGCGACTGAAGCTTTCTTT.

This chain joins TRBV6-1 and TRBJ1-4; 7 nucleotides line up with TRBD1. V shed 6 bases and J 0 bases; nucleotides not matched to a gene: 4. This CDR3 is built from 15 residues. Per germline, CDR1 MNHNS and CDR2 SASEGT. CDR3 loop: CASREGQTTNEKLFF. Here the CDR3 DNA reads TGTGCCAGCAGAGAGGGACAGACAACTAATGAAAAACTGTTTTTT.

The rearrangement uses TRBV2 and TRBJ1-1, with TRBD1 matching over 7 bases. The V and J ends lost 9 bases and 1 base, in that order; junction bases with no gene match: 2. The CDR3 has 12 amino acids. Germline lookup yields CDR1 SNHLY and CDR2 FYNNEI. The CDR3 protein is CASDRENTEAFF. The CDR3 DNA is TGTGCCAGTGACAGGGAGAACACTGAAGCTTTCTTT.

In DNA form, the CDR3 reads TGTGCCAGCAAGGGGGTGGGGACTGAAGCTTTCTTT. Translated: CASKGVGTEAFF. V is TRBV27 and J is TRBJ1-1; a weak D match, TRBD1 (6 bases). V shed 7 bases and J shed 5 bases, with 11 bases lying between them. Germline CDR1 and CDR2: MNHEY and SMNVEV (reference sequence). The CDR3 covers 12 residues.

The rearrangement links TRBV28 to TRBJ1-4; 8 bases match TRBD1. The V gene's germline CDR1 is MDHEN and CDR2 SYDVKM. V was clipped by 7 bases and J by 8 bases; unmatched bases: 6. The CDR3 is 13 residues long. The CDR3 DNA is TGTGCCAGCACGACAGGGGATCGGGAAAAACTGTTTTTT. Amino acid sequence: CASTTGDREKLFF.

This chain connects TRBV29-1 to TRBJ2-1; 12 bases match TRBD1. The germline gives CDR1 SQVTM, CDR2 ANQGSEA. V was pared by 7 bases and J by 12 bases, with 13 bases of the junction left unmatched. This CDR3 region has 14 residues. The CDR3 sequence is CSAAGTGGKFSQFF. The CDR3 DNA is TGCAGCGCCGCCGGGACAGGGGGCAAGTTTTCGCAGTTCTTC.

The chain recombines TRBV9 with TRBJ2-5, with no clear D. CDR1 is SGDLS and CDR2 is YYNGEE in the germline V gene. The germline V and J ends were trimmed by 3 bases and 5 bases, with 14 bases remaining between them. There are 14 residues in the CDR3. CDR3 DNA sequence: TGTGCCAGCAGCGCTAAGAGCTATTCCGAGACCCAGTACTTC. Translated: CASSAKSYSETQYF.

The chain uses TRBV7-7 and TRBJ1-5, with 7 bases aligning to TRBD1. The germline CDR1 and CDR2 sequences are SSHAT and FNYEAQ (reference sequence). The CDR3 consists of 12 residues. CDR3 loop: CATRGGNQPQHF. The CDR3 DNA follows: TGTGCTACCAGGGGGGGCAATCAGCCCCAGCATTTT.

The J gene is TRBJ1-4, the V gene TRBV10-3; no reliable D call. The V gene's germline CDR1 is ENHRY and CDR2 SYGVKD. The CDR3 length is 15 residues. V lost 2 bases to trimming and J lost 4 bases, with 11 bases between them. This CDR3 reads CAISEGGLLNEKLFF. The CDR3 DNA reads as TGTGCCATCAGTGAGGGAGGACTGCTTAATGAAAAACTGTTTTTT.

The chain recombines TRBV6-1 with TRBJ1-5; D call uncertain. V was cut by 1 base and J by 2 bases, with 6 bases left in between. The CDR3 loop spans 14 amino acids. Germline assignment: CDR1 MNHNS and CDR2 SASEGT. This CDR3 is CASSEGRGNQPQHF. DNA of the CDR3: TGTGCCAGCAGTGAAGGGCGGGGCAATCAGCCCCAGCATTTT.

The chain is built from TRBV5-1 and TRBJ2-1; D remains unclear. Germline-derived CDR1 and CDR2 are SGHRS and YFSETQ. Deletions cut 0 bases from V and 6 bases from J, with 10 bases between. The CDR3 covers 14 residues. The CDR3, as DNA: TGCGCCAGCAGCTTGGCCTTAATCGGCAATGAGCAGTTCTTC. It codes for CASSLALIGNEQFF.

J is TRBJ2-1 and V is TRBV5-1, with 12 bases lining up with TRBD1. Germline CDR1 SGHRS, CDR2 YFSETQ. V was clipped by 4 bases and J by 10 bases; unmatched bases: 6. The CDR3 contains 14 residues. The CDR3 sequence is CASSLRDRGREQFF. CDR3 nucleotides: TGCGCCAGCAGCCTACGGGACAGGGGGCGCGAGCAGTTCTTC.

V and J are TRBV4-3 and TRBJ2-7; 7 nucleotides agree with TRBD2. Germline V gene data show CDR1 as LGHNA and CDR2 as YSLEER. This CDR3 region has 15 residues. V was pared by 2 bases and J by 2 bases, with 6 bases of the junction left unmatched. For the CDR3, the DNA is TGCGCCAGCAGCCAATCAGCGGGGAGCGCCTACGAGCAGTACTTC. As protein: CASSQSAGSAYEQYF.